The sequence of this T cell receptor beta chain was determined in a study of blood T cell repertoires in COVID-19. Across the whole study: PBMCs, B-cell-depleted T cells, or T cells provided the cDNA or gDNA that made up the material.

Per the germline V gene, CDR1 is SGHAT and CDR2 is FQNNGV. Trimming stripped 4 bases from V and 2 bases from J, with 9 bases between. The CDR3 totals 13 residues. The repertoire was sequenced with immunoSEQ multiplex PCR; TCRdb's copy has only in-frame clones and lacks some. Altogether about 190,000 clones are present, 82% being singletons, with the ten largest covering approximately 7.8%. Sequences were obtained from peripheral blood. V and J are TRBV11-2 and TRBJ2-7; D gene uncertain. The clonotype originates from a woman aged 60-70 years with COVID-19, enrolled during active disease. For the CDR3, the DNA is TGTGCCAGCAGCTCCGCTAGAACCTACGAGCAGTACTTC. Translated, it gives CASSSARTYEQYF.